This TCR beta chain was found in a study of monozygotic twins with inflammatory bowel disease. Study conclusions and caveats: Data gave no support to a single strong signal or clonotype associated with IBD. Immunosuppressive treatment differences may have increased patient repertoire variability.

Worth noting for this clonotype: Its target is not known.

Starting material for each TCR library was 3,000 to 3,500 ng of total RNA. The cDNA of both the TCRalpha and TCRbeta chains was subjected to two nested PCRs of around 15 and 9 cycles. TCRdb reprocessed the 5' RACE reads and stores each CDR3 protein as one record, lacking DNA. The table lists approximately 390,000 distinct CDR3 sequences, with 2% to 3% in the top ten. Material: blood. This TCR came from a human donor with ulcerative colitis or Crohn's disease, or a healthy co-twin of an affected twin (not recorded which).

CDR3 sequence: CASSFTFTQSNEAFF. J is TRBJ1-1 and V is TRBV3-1. Germline CDR1 reads LGHDT; CDR2 reads YNNKEL (reference sequence). The CDR3 is 15 residues long.